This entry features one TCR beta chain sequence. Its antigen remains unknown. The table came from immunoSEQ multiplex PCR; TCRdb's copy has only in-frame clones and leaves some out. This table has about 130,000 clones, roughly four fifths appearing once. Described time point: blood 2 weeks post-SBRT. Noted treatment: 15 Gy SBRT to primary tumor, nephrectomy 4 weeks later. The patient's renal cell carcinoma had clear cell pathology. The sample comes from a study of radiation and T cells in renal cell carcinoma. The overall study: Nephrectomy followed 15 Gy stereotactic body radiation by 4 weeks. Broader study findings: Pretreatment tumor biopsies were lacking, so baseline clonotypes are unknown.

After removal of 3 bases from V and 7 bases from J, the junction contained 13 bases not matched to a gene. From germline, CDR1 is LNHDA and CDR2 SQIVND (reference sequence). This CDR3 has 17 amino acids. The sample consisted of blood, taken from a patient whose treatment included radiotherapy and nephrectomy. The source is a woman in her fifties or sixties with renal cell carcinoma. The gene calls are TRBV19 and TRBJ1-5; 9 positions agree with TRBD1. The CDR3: CASSIPHFGQGRQPQHF. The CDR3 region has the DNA TGTGCCAGTAGTATCCCCCATTTTGGACAGGGGCGCCAGCCCCAGCATTTT.